This passage covers 2 T cell receptor beta chains from one sample sequenced in a study of cytomegalovirus exposure and HLA in healthy donors. The PCR employed 60 Vbeta primers together with 13 Jbeta primers. Assay: immunoSEQ multiplex PCR; the TCRdb copy retains only in-frame clones and omits some. The data contain about 59,000 clones, over 70% of them seen just once; the ten biggest clones take up over 3%. The sample comprised PBMCs. The receptors here all came from a woman between 40 and 55 years old in good health and CMV-seronegative.

The chain links TRBV7-9 to TRBJ2-7; D might be TRBD1 (5 bases). Trimming left V 4 bases short and J 5 bases short, with 12 bases between. The V gene's germline CDR1 is SEHNR and CDR2 FQNEAQ (reference sequence). The CDR3 has 13 residues. The DNA of the CDR3 is TGTGCCAGCAGCTCGTCGTGGGGCGACGAGCAGTACTTC. Its protein product is CASSSSWGDEQYF.

The gene calls are TRBV5-1 and TRBJ1-4, with D possibly matching TRBD1 (6 bases). The germline V and J ends were trimmed by 0 bases and 7 bases, with 19 bases remaining between them. CDR3 size: 17 residues. The V gene's germline CDR1 is SGHRS and CDR2 YFSETQ. The CDR3 spells CASSLGTIRGDREKLFF. For the CDR3, the DNA is TGCGCCAGCAGCTTGGGAACGATCAGGGGAGATCGTGAAAAACTGTTTTTT.